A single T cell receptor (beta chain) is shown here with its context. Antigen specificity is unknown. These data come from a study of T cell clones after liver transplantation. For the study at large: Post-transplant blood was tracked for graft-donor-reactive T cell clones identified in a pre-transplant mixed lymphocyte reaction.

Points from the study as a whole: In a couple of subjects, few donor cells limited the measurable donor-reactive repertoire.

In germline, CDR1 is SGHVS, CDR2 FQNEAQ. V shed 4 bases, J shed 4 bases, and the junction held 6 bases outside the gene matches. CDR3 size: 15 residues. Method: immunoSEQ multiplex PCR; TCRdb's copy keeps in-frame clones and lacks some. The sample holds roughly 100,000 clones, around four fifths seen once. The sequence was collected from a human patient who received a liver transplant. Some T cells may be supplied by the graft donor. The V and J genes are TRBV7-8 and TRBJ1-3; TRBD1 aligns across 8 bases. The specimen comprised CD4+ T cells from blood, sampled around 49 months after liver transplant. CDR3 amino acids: CASSSDRARGNTIYF. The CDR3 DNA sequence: TGTGCCAGCAGCTCGGACAGGGCAAGAGGAAACACCATATATTTT. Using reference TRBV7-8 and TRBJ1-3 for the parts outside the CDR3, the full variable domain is GAGVSQSPRYKVAKRGQDVALRCDPISGHVSLFWYQQALGQGPEFLTYFQNEAQLDKSGLPSDRFFAERPEGSVSTLKIQRTQQEDSAVYLCASSSDRARGNTIYFGEGSWLTVV.